The next 16 T cell receptor beta chains were all read from a single sample in a study of naive and memory T cell subsets listed by TCRdb under 2017. Libraries were constructed by UMI-ligation and nested PCR. The instrument was an Illumina MiSeq. To cover both TRBC1 and TRBC2, the beta constant-region primer consisted of an equimolar mix of two oligonucleotides. Four rounds of PCR were used to amplify ligated cDNA, with nested alpha and beta constant-region primers being used together with the SP2 primer. Through fastp at Q25 and MiXCR, TCRdb rebuilt clones from the public reads, retaining in-frame beta chains. Entries that share a CDR3 protein sequence are merged under the most common genes and DNA. This sample has about 99,000 distinct CDR3 sequences in its table, and roughly 15% of those were observed once. About 3% of the sample is held by the ten biggest clonotypes. For these TCRs, the target antigens are not known.

General study outcomes and caveats: A few larger clonotypes were present in naive repertoires, particularly the CD8 repertoires, and these clonotypes were possibly memory cells re-expressing CD45RA.

The sequenced sample was naive CD8+ T cells from blood. The meaning of the sample's cell subset or site label: naive T cells, CD45RA high CD27+. The receptors here all came from a human donor in good health.

This clonotype turned up a few times. The chain carries TRBV20-1 and TRBJ2-7; the D is unclear. Germline V CDR1 and CDR2: DFQATT, SNEGSKA (reference sequence). V gave up 3 bases and J gave up 3 bases, with 12 bases separating them. The CDR3 length is 13 residues. DNA of the CDR3: TGCAGTGCTAGGCGGCCACCCCTCTACGAGCAGTACTTC. This gives the protein CSARRPPLYEQYF.

The chain combines TRBV7-9 with TRBJ2-1; perhaps TRBD2 as D (5 bases). This CDR3 is 13 amino acids long. The germline V and J ends were trimmed by 3 bases and 6 bases, with 9 bases remaining between them. The germline gives CDR1 SEHNR, CDR2 FQNEAQ (reference sequence). CDR3 residues: CASSFLAGNEQFF. As DNA, the CDR3 is TGTGCCAGCAGCTTCCTAGCAGGCAATGAGCAGTTCTTC. The whole variable domain, remainder taken from reference TRBV7-9 and TRBJ2-1, is DTGVSQNPRHKITKRGQNVTFRCDPISEHNRLYWYRQTLGQGPEFLTYFQNEAQLEKSRLLSDRFSAERPKGSFSTLEIQRTEQGDSAMYLCASSFLAGNEQFFGPGTRLTVL.

In this sample, this clonotype turned up many times. Its ends do not fully match the called genes, so a read error is possible. The chain joins TRBV29-1 to TRBJ1-2; D remains ambiguous. The CDR3 has 13 residues. Germline CDR1 SQVTM, CDR2 ANQGSEA. CDR3 nucleotides: TGCAGCGTTGAAGAATCCCCACACGCGGGGTCCCTCTTC. It is translated as CSVEESPHAGSLF.

This clonotype was detected only a few times. This rearrangement joins TRBV20-1 to TRBJ2-7; D ambiguous. This CDR3 has 13 residues. Trimming took 3 bases from V and 3 from J, leaving 12 bases between them. Germline assignment: CDR1 DFQATT and CDR2 SNEGSKA (reference sequence). The CDR3 here is CSASLVQDYEQYF. DNA for the CDR3: TGCAGTGCTAGCTTGGTTCAAGACTACGAGCAGTACTTC.

The CDR3 is CASSLFSGFNEQFF. Here the CDR3 DNA reads TGTGCCAGCAGCTTATTTTCGGGGTTCAATGAGCAGTTCTTC. This sequence joins TRBV5-4 and TRBJ2-1; perhaps TRBD2 as D (5 bases). V gave up 2 bases and J gave up 6 bases, with 12 bases separating them. CDR3 length: 14 residues. Germline assignment: CDR1 SGHNT and CDR2 YYREEE (reference sequence).

The gene calls are TRBV4-3 and TRBJ2-2, with a possible D match to TRBD2 (6 bases). V was pared by 4 bases and J by 1 base, with 13 bases between. The V gene's germline CDR1 is LGHNA and CDR2 YSLEER. The CDR3 has 16 residues. The CDR3 sequence: CASSRRVGGNTGELFF. CDR3 in DNA: TGCGCCAGCAGCCGCCGCGTGGGGGGGAACACCGGGGAGCTGTTTTTT.

The chain employs TRBV20-1 and TRBJ1-1; D not resolved. This CDR3 spans 17 amino acids. V was trimmed by 3 bases and J by 7 bases, leaving 27 bases between them. The V gene's germline CDR1 is DFQATT and CDR2 SNEGSKA (reference sequence). In DNA form, the CDR3 reads TGCAGTGCTAGCCCCAGTTTGGACCTAGACCCCCCATTTGAAGCTTTCTTT. It is translated as CSASPSLDLDPPFEAFF.

This clonotype appeared once. This rearrangement joins TRBV2 to TRBJ2-7, with D tentatively TRBD2 (6 bases). CDR3 length: 13 residues. Germline V gene data show CDR1 as SNHLY and CDR2 as FYNNEI. Trimming removed 7 bases at V and 3 bases at J, with 13 bases between. The CDR3: CASTWGGGYEQYF. The CDR3 DNA reads as TGTGCCAGCACGTGGGGAGGCGGCTACGAGCAGTACTTC.

This clonotype has more than one count but fewer than ten. The chain joins TRBV27 to TRBJ2-3; a possible D gene is TRBD2 (6 bases). The CDR3 extends over 15 amino acids. The germline V gene has CDR1 MNHEY and CDR2 SMNVEV (reference sequence). The V and J ends lost 4 bases and 2 bases respectively, with 13 bases between them. This CDR3 is CASSSLAMFTDTQYF. CDR3 DNA: TGTGCCAGCAGTTCACTAGCTATGTTCACAGATACGCAGTATTTT.

The chain has TRBV20-1 and TRBJ1-1; 7 bases line up with TRBD1. Trimming removed 3 bases from V and 0 bases from J; junction bases left unmatched: 10. Germline loops: CDR1 DFQATT, CDR2 SNEGSKA (reference sequence). The length of the CDR3 is 16 residues. The DNA of the CDR3 is TGCAGTGCTAGGGCCCAGGGGGAAGGGATGAACACTGAAGCTTTCTTT. Its protein product is CSARAQGEGMNTEAFF.

This clonotype was seen repeatedly, ten times or more. This chain uses TRBV9 with TRBJ2-7; D is ambiguous. The CDR3 has 14 amino acids. V was trimmed by 4 bases and J by 0 bases, leaving 11 bases between them. The germline V gene encodes CDR1 SGDLS and CDR2 YYNGEE. CDR3 region: CASSTRQYSYEQYF. In DNA form, the CDR3 reads TGTGCCAGCAGCACCCGACAATACTCCTACGAGCAGTACTTC.

This chain joins TRBV5-6 and TRBJ2-1; 8 nucleotides agree with TRBD2. This CDR3 has 14 residues. Trimming at V came to 5 bases and at J to 8 bases, leaving 9 bases not matched to a gene. Per the germline V gene, CDR1 is SGHDT and CDR2 is YYEEEE. The CDR3 sequence: CASRLAGNGDEQFF. DNA for the CDR3: TGTGCCAGCAGATTAGCGGGAAATGGGGATGAGCAGTTCTTC.

This clonotype has just a few counts. The rearrangement uses TRBV3-1 and TRBJ1-1; no definite D call. Germline V CDR1 and CDR2: LGHDT, YNNKEL (reference sequence). The CDR3 totals 11 residues. Trimming cost V 3 bases and J 4 bases, with 3 bases left between them. The CDR3 reads CASSQATEAFF. Written as DNA, the CDR3 is TGTGCCAGCAGCCAGGCCACTGAAGCTTTCTTT.

This clonotype has more than one count but fewer than ten. The gene calls are TRBV12-3 or TRBV12-4 and TRBJ1-1; 8 bases align to TRBD1. The CDR3 is 15 residues long. Trimming at V came to 5 bases and at J to 2 bases, leaving 7 bases not matched to a gene. The CDR3 region has the DNA TGTGCCAGCAGTCCACGGGGACAGGCTAACACTGAAGCTTTCTTT. It translates to CASSPRGQANTEAFF.

As regards this clonotype: A read error is likely, as this CDR3 ends without the conserved phenylalanine or tryptophan. V usage is TRBV19 and J usage is TRBJ1-1; the match to TRBD1 covers 10 bases. Germline CDR1 and CDR2: LNHDA and SQIVND (reference sequence). This CDR3 contains 14 residues. The V gene end was trimmed by 7 bases and the J gene end by 7 bases; junction bases not matched to a gene: 9. The CDR3 DNA sequence: TGTGCCAGTACTTCTGAGACAGGGGGCGGTGAAGCTTTCTCT. As protein: CASTSETGGGEAFS.

The sample holds a few counts of this clonotype. A read error may account for a junction end that differs from germline. The rearrangement links TRBV13 to TRBJ2-1, with D tentatively TRBD1 (6 bases). The CDR3 runs 14 residues. CDR1 and CDR2 (germline): PRHDT, FYEKMQ (reference sequence). The CDR3 nucleotides are TGTGCCAGCAGCCTAGGACAGCCTGGAAATGAGCAGTTCTTC. Its translation is CASSLGQPGNEQFF.